Presented here are 8 T cell receptor beta chains from one specimen sequenced in a study of shared clonotypes between healthy human individuals. The protocol was immunoSEQ multiplex PCR, while the TCRdb copy is restricted to in-frame clones and leaves out a portion. This sample yields more than 400,000 clones, of which 96% are seen a single time; 0.06% belongs to the top ten. The sequencing input was naive CD4+ T cells sorted from blood. Described subset: CD45RA+ positively selected. The source of these receptors is a woman aged 25 to 45 in good health.

The V call is TRBV28, the J call TRBJ2-3, with D tentatively TRBD1 (5 bases). Deletions cut 7 bases from V and 6 bases from J, with 17 bases between. The CDR3 runs 14 residues. CDR1 is MDHEN and CDR2 is SYDVKM in the germline V gene. The CDR3 reads CASTRQQHIDTQYF. The CDR3 coding sequence is TGTGCCAGCACGCGACAGCAGCACATTGATACGCAGTATTTT.

The chain employs TRBV28 and TRBJ2-1; 9 bases are shared with TRBD1. The junction had 5 bases not matched to a gene; V was cut back by 3 bases and J by 5 bases. The V gene's germline CDR1 is MDHEN and CDR2 SYDVKM. The CDR3 contains 15 residues. The CDR3 protein is CASSLSGTGHNEQFF. The CDR3, as DNA: TGTGCCAGCAGTTTGTCTGGGACAGGGCACAATGAGCAGTTCTTC. Combining the CDR3 with reference TRBV28 and TRBJ2-1 gives the whole variable domain DVKVTQSSRYLVKRTGEKVFLECVQDMDHENMFWYRQDPGLGLRLIYFSYDVKMKEKGDIPEGYSVSREKKERFSLILESASTNQTSMYLCASSLSGTGHNEQFFGPGTRLTVL.

The chain joins TRBV7-2 to TRBJ2-7; 8 bases are shared with TRBD1. CDR1 is SGHTA, CDR2 FQGNSA, per germline. This CDR3 has 15 residues. The junction had 8 bases not matched to a gene; V was cut back by 4 bases and J by 3 bases. The CDR3 DNA is TGTGCCAGCAGCTATATGACAGGGGTTCGCTACGAGCAGTACTTC. It translates to CASSYMTGVRYEQYF.

This chain uses TRBV11-2 with TRBJ2-7; TRBD2 aligns across 12 bases. The CDR3 spans 17 residues. Trimming removed 6 bases from V and 4 bases from J; junction bases left unmatched: 13. The V gene's germline CDR1 is SGHAT and CDR2 FQNNGV. CDR3 sequence: CASSFYRTGLAGYEQYF. CDR3 nucleotides: TGTGCCAGCAGTTTTTACCGCACCGGACTAGCGGGATACGAGCAGTACTTC.

With regard to this clone: A junction end diverges from the germline sequence, so it may reflect a read error. The V and J genes are TRBV5-1 and TRBJ1-1, with 7 bases that match TRBD1. The V gene's germline CDR1 is SGHRS and CDR2 YFSETQ. This CDR3 is 15 amino acids long. CDR3 coding DNA: TGCGCCAGCAGGTTGGGGACAGATATGAACACTGAAGCTTTCTTT. Translating it yields CASRLGTDMNTEAFF. Supplemented by reference TRBV5-1 and TRBJ1-1, the full variable domain reads KAGVTQTPRYLIKTRGQQVTLSCSPISGHRSVSWYQQTPGQGLQFLFEYFSETQRNKGNFPGRFSGRQFSNSRSEMNVSTLELGDSALYLCASRLGTDMNTEAFFGQGTRLTVV.

Comments on this clone: The sample contains more than one DNA sequence encoding this CDR3. The gene calls are TRBV28 and TRBJ2-7; possibly TRBD2 for D (6 bases). Trimming took 2 bases from V and 2 from J, leaving 10 bases between them. Germline V gives CDR1 MDHEN, CDR2 SYDVKM. CDR3 length: 14 residues. The CDR3 sequence is CASSLGGATYEQYF. The CDR3 DNA reads as TGTGCCAGCAGTTTAGGAGGGGCGACCTACGAGCAGTACTTC.

The chain has TRBV19 and TRBJ2-2; 8 nucleotides line up with TRBD2. Germline lookup yields CDR1 LNHDA and CDR2 SQIVND (reference sequence). This CDR3 has 16 residues. V dropped 3 bases and J dropped 5; count of bases not matched to a gene: 8. The CDR3 is CASSMVSSGSTGELFF. The CDR3 nucleotides read TGTGCCAGTAGTATGGTTTCTAGCGGGTCTACCGGGGAGCTGTTTTTT.

This chain links TRBV10-2 with TRBJ1-2; a weak D match, TRBD1 (5 bases). CDR3 size: 14 residues. V gave up 8 bases and J gave up 0 bases, with 13 bases separating them. Germline CDR1 reads WSHSY; CDR2 reads SAAADI. CDR3 sequence: CASQRDEANYGYTF. DNA for the CDR3: TGCGCCAGCCAGAGGGACGAAGCTAACTATGGCTACACCTTC.